The 13 T cell receptor beta chains presented below share a single source sample, sequenced in a study of beta chain features in type 1 diabetes. Investigators reverse transcribed all isolated RNA, so they sequenced expressed TCRB transcripts. Generated by immunoSEQ multiplex PCR, the TCRdb table keeps only in-frame clones and is missing some. This repertoire shows under 300,000 clones, around a quarter found once; its top ten account for under 5%. Material: central memory CD4+ T cells from blood. The receptor set was obtained from a man aged 25 to 40 in good health.

This clone was observed a few times. This chain connects TRBV7-9 to TRBJ1-1, with 10 bases lining up with TRBD1. In germline, CDR1 is SEHNR, CDR2 FQNEAQ (reference sequence). This CDR3 spans 15 amino acids. Trimming cost V 1 base and J 5 bases; bases outside gene matches: 4. CDR3 in DNA: TGTGCCAGCAGCTTAGATTGGGACAGGGGTACTGAAGCTTTCTTT. Its protein is CASSLDWDRGTEAFF.

This clone has just a few counts. The rearrangement joins TRBV7-8 to TRBJ1-2; no reliable D call. V shed 4 bases and J shed 5 bases, with 11 bases lying between them. Germline V gene sequence: CDR1 SGHVS, CDR2 FQNEAQ. This CDR3 region has 13 residues. DNA for the CDR3: TGTGCCAGCAGCTCCCTCGGCGGTTATGGCTACACCTTC. As protein: CASSSLGGYGYTF.

This clone was observed at least ten times. V and J are TRBV29-1 and TRBJ2-7; weak D call: TRBD1 (6 bases). The germline V gene encodes CDR1 SQVTM and CDR2 ANQGSEA. The V end was cut by 6 bases, the J end by 2 bases, with 11 bases between. The CDR3 sequence is 12 residues long. The CDR3 sequence is CSVRTAAYEQYF. CDR3 coding DNA: TGCAGCGTCCGGACAGCGGCCTACGAGCAGTACTTC.

The chain employs TRBV7-2 and TRBJ2-5, with TRBD2 identical over 10 bases. The V segment lost 6 bases and the J segment 3 bases; nucleotides outside the gene matches: 1. The CDR3 runs to 13 residues. Germline V CDR1 and CDR2: SGHTA, FQGNSA. The CDR3 loop reads CASRLAGEETQYF. For the CDR3, the DNA is TGTGCCAGCAGGCTAGCGGGAGAAGAGACCCAGTACTTC.

Only a few counts were recorded for this clone. The chain employs TRBV7-2 and TRBJ2-3, with D possibly TRBD2 on 6 matching bases. Germline lookup yields CDR1 SGHTA and CDR2 FQGNSA. Trimming stripped 2 bases from V and 0 bases from J, with 12 bases between. This CDR3 has 16 residues. The CDR3 DNA sequence: TGTGCCAGCAGCTTAATCAGCGGGTACAGCACAGATACGCAGTATTTT. This sequence encodes CASSLISGYSTDTQYF.

This clone was picked up a small number of times. The rearrangement uses TRBV30 and TRBJ1-3; 10 positions match TRBD1. CDR3 length: 15 residues. CDR1 and CDR2 from the germline V gene are GTSNPN and SVGIG (reference sequence). With 2 bases clipped from V and 4 bases from J, the junction kept 5 bases outside the gene matches. The CDR3 loop reads CAWSPGTGDGNTIYF. The CDR3 DNA follows: TGTGCCTGGAGTCCCGGGACAGGGGACGGAAACACCATATATTTT.

This chain connects TRBV9 to TRBJ2-2, with D possibly TRBD2 on 6 matching bases. There are 13 residues in the CDR3. V was cut by 4 bases and J by 7 bases, with 11 bases left in between. Germline V CDR1 and CDR2: SGDLS, YYNGEE. The DNA of the CDR3 is TGTGCCAGCAGCTCACGACTAGACGGGGAGCTGTTTTTT. This sequence encodes CASSSRLDGELFF.

This clone was seen a few times. The V gene is TRBV29-1, the J gene TRBJ2-3, with 7 bases fitting TRBD2. The CDR3 extends over 17 amino acids. The junction had 20 bases not matched to a gene; V was cut back by 7 bases and J by 4 bases. Germline V gene lookup returns CDR1 SQVTM and CDR2 ANQGSEA. CDR3 DNA sequence: TGCAGCGCCGCGCTCAAGCGGGGTACAACAGGAGCAGATACGCAGTATTTT. Its protein product is CSAALKRGTTGADTQYF.

The chain is built from TRBV5-1 and TRBJ2-3; D unresolved. Germline assignment: CDR1 SGHRS and CDR2 YFSETQ. V lost 2 bases to trimming and J lost 1 base, with 11 bases between them. This CDR3 has 15 amino acids. CDR3 in DNA: TGCGCCAGCAGCTTACCCGGAAGGGGCACAGATACGCAGTATTTT. Protein product: CASSLPGRGTDTQYF.

This clone was recorded a few times. The genes are TRBV29-1 and TRBJ1-1; no firm D call. The CDR3 contains 14 residues. Germline V lookup: CDR1 SQVTM, CDR2 ANQGSEA. Trimming pared 6 bases from V and 0 bases from J, leaving 14 bases between. CDR3 in DNA: TGCAGCGTAGTGACGACTCCCGTGAACACTGAAGCTTTCTTT. It specifies CSVVTTPVNTEAFF. The entire variable domain, with the rest obtained from reference TRBV29-1 and TRBJ1-1, is as follows: SAVISQKPSRDICQRGTSLTIQCQVDSQVTMMFWYRQQPGQSLTLIATANQGSEATYESGFVIDKFPISRPNLTFSTLTVSNMSPEDSSIYLCSVVTTPVNTEAFFGQGTRLTVV.

This clone was picked up a small number of times. The chain uses TRBV30 and TRBJ2-1, with 7 bases matching TRBD1. The V segment lost 0 bases and the J segment 14 bases; nucleotides outside the gene matches: 10. This CDR3 has 13 amino acids. Germline CDR1 reads GTSNPN; CDR2 reads SVGIG (reference sequence). In nucleotides, the CDR3 is TGTGCCTGGAGTGTCACAGGGGATAGTGGAAAGTTCTTC. It specifies CAWSVTGDSGKFF.

There are many counts of this clone. The V gene is TRBV7-9, the J gene TRBJ2-1; D unresolved. The V and J ends lost 5 bases and 3 bases respectively, with 17 bases between them. CDR3 length equals 16 residues. Germline values: CDR1 SEHNR, CDR2 FQNEAQ (reference sequence). The CDR3 DNA reads as TGTGCCAGCAGCCCAAAGTGGAGAATTGGCTACAATGAGCAGTTCTTC. Translating it yields CASSPKWRIGYNEQFF.

The V and J genes are TRBV27 and TRBJ2-1, with 10 bases identical to TRBD2. Germline values: CDR1 MNHEY, CDR2 SMNVEV (reference sequence). Trimming removed 6 bases from V and 10 bases from J; junction bases left unmatched: 12. The CDR3 extends over 15 amino acids. CDR3 DNA sequence: TGTGCCAGCAGCCGACTAGCGGGCTCTGTCACCGAGCAGTTCTTC. Translating it yields CASSRLAGSVTEQFF.